What follows is one T cell receptor beta chain and its context. What it binds is unknown. Trimming stripped 6 bases from V and 0 bases from J, with 17 bases between. The CDR3 has 17 residues. Germline V gives CDR1 MGHRA, CDR2 YSYEKL. This sample is part of a study of T cell repertoires in cytomegalovirus infection. Across the study: CMV epitopes used comprised recently identified HLA-C-restricted ones and well-studied HLA-B-restricted ones. From public TCR beta signatures came an indication of both CMV infection and matching HLA type.

Each CDR3 protein gets one entry after TCRdb re-called the reads with MiXCR. The repertoire holds some 920,000 distinct CDR3 sequences, with around a third as singletons. The V gene is TRBV4-1, the J gene TRBJ2-2, with no clear D. The sequence was collected from a human donor in good health (CMV status not recorded). Some clones in this sample may be carry-over from other donors' samples. The sample in question was cultured CD8+ T cells from PBMCs, obtained from culture after CMV antigen stimulation. The CDR3 reads CASSQRRGPPNTGELFF. CDR3 nucleotide sequence: TGCGCCAGCAGTCAAAGGAGAGGACCGCCGAACACCGGGGAGCTGTTTTTT.